The present T cell receptor beta chain was sequenced within a study of T cell responses to AZD1222 COVID-19 vaccine. Study observations and caveats: Clonal diversity was possibly underestimated, and the donors were mostly white British, with more females. Per reports, nearly half of all spike-specific TCRs target regions that are unmutated in variants. Repertoires were obtained solely post-peak T cell response.

The analysis combined second doses at about 4 or about 12 weeks. This clone was detected once. Its target is not known. This table comes from immunoSEQ multiplex PCR, and its TCRdb copy is limited to in-frame clones, with some not included. This sample yields over 150,000 clones, of which 70% to 90% are seen a single time; 4% to 5.5% belongs to the top ten. The sequence was collected from an adult who received the AZD1222 COVID-19 vaccine. Specimen: peripheral blood, collected 28 days after the second AZD1222 dose.

CDR3 coding DNA: TGTGCCAGCAGTTACTCGCGGTCGGGGGAGACTTTCTTT. Translated: CASSYSRSGETFF. The rearrangement uses TRBV6-2 or TRBV6-3 and TRBJ1-1, with a weak D call TRBD1 (5 bases). This CDR3 is 13 amino acids long. Per the germline V gene, CDR1 is MNHEY and CDR2 is SVGEGT. The germline V and J ends were trimmed by 0 bases and 12 bases, with 14 bases remaining between them.